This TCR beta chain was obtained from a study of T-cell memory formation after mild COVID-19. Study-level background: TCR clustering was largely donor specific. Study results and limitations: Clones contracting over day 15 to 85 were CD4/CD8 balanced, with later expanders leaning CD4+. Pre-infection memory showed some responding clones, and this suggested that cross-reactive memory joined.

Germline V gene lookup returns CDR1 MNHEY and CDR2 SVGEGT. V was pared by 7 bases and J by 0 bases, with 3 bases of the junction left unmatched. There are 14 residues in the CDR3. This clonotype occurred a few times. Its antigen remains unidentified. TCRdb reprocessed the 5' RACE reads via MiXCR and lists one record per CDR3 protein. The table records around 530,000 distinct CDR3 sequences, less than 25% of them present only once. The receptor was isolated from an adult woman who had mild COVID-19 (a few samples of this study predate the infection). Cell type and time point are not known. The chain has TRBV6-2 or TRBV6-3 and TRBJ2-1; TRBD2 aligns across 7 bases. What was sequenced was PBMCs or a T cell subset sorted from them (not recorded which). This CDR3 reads CASTGGSSYNEQFF. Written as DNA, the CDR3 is TGTGCCAGCACGGGCGGGAGCTCCTACAATGAGCAGTTCTTC.